This is a list of T cell receptor beta chains from one sample in a study of T cells in Graves' hyperthyroidism and ophthalmopathy. Using its own MiXCR run on the multiplex PCR reads, TCRdb lists one record per CDR3 protein. The data show more than 500,000 distinct CDR3 sequences, roughly a sixth seen once. The sample comprised blood. The receptors originated from a woman between 25 and 40 years old with Graves' ophthalmopathy. Each CDR3 is given without its conserved first and last residue. The order of the fields is CDR3 length, J gene, V gene, CDR3 protein.

14,TRBJ1-3,TRBV7-2,ASSLVVGSSGNTIY
12,TRBJ1-6,TRBV27,ASSFGHRGSPLH
12,TRBJ1-4,TRBV29-1,SVVLGRGNEKLF
11,TRBJ2-2,TRBV7-2,ASSPMSNRELF
13,TRBJ2-5,TRBV20-1,SAREGTSLQETQY
12,TRBJ1-2,TRBV18,ASSPNPTSNGYT
14,TRBJ2-1,TRBV6-2/TRBV6-3,ASISRLAGGGNEQF
13,TRBJ2-1,TRBV19,ASSIGSQVYNEQF
13,TRBJ2-7,TRBV28,ASSLELFKFYEQY
16,TRBJ2-2,TRBV6-1,ASSERTSGEPHTGELF
12,TRBJ2-7,TRBV19,ASSMTSGSAEQY
12,TRBJ2-7,TRBV7-3,ASSLTAGVDEQY
15,TRBJ1-1,TRBV30,AWMDDPGGLGWTEAF
10,TRBJ1-4,TRBV2,ASSVPNEKLF
11,TRBJ2-1,TRBV6-5,ASSYSHEYEQF
14,TRBJ2-5,TRBV6-2/TRBV6-3,ASSSQLANPQETQY
14,TRBJ2-2,TRBV4-2,ASSQAGGIIAGELF
13,TRBJ1-6,TRBV2,ASSAVGTGEAPLH
13,TRBJ2-7,TRBV4-3,ASSQEADRGYEQY
12,TRBJ1-6,TRBV7-8,ASSRRQGNSPLH
10,TRBJ1-2,TRBV14,ASSQDHHGYT
14,TRBJ2-1,TRBV19,ASSIMVAGAGNEQF
10,TRBJ1-2,TRBV28,ASSVVAYGYT
12,TRBJ2-1,TRBV20-1,SARLPGLNNEQF
13,TRBJ1-5,TRBV7-2,ASSLAEVSNQPQH
16,TRBJ2-2,TRBV10-3,AISESRTSGTNTGELF
11,TRBJ2-7,TRBV7-2,ASSPTRQAEQY
12,TRBJ2-5,TRBV4-2,ASSQDLATETQY
14,TRBJ2-4,TRBV11-2,ASRVGLAEPKNIQY
13,TRBJ2-5,TRBV12-3/TRBV12-4,ASSISPSGEETQY
12,TRBJ2-7,TRBV3-1,ASSPRLAGDEQY
11,TRBJ1-1,TRBV7-3,ASTPTGDTEAF
12,TRBJ2-5,TRBV12-3/TRBV12-4,ASSLAGYGETQY
15,TRBJ2-3,TRBV15,ATSRGTGDPSTDTQY
14,TRBJ2-7,TRBV3-1,ASSQDTGLAYYEQY
10,TRBJ2-1,TRBV9,ASSPTRNEQF
9,TRBJ1-6,TRBV19,ASSTTGTLH
12,TRBJ1-1,TRBV27,ASSLLGIWTEAF
15,TRBJ2-2,TRBV29-1,SVGGLAGEGGTGELF
14,TRBJ2-7,TRBV5-1,ASSSRPGAVSYEQY
13,TRBJ2-5,TRBV2,ASSESRRLQETQY
14,TRBJ2-7,TRBV28,ASSNPGDLGSYEQY
16,TRBJ2-3,TRBV15,ATSRTTILAGYTDTQY
12,TRBJ1-1,TRBV5-6,ASSLFGEDTEAF
12,TRBJ2-1,TRBV7-9,ASSHGHGEDEQF
12,TRBJ2-7,TRBV14,ASSLNGAVYEQY
13,TRBJ2-1,TRBV28,ASSRGGGLYNEQF
8,TRBJ2-7,TRBV20-1,SAILAEQY
16,TRBJ2-1,TRBV7-9,ASSLAPGLAGPNNEQF
13,TRBJ1-5,TRBV4-1,ASSQSSGLPQPQH
12,TRBJ2-3,TRBV3-1,ASSPTILTDTQY
13,TRBJ2-7,TRBV9,ASSPLAGPTYEQY
12,TRBJ1-2,TRBV20-1,SAETGAVNYGYT
15,TRBJ2-2,TRBV5-5,ASSPIPVNMNTGELF
13,TRBJ1-3,TRBV2,ASMGRTHSGNTIY
11,TRBJ1-2,TRBV30,AWSGQGYYGYT
13,TRBJ2-5,TRBV28,ASSQTGGHQETQY